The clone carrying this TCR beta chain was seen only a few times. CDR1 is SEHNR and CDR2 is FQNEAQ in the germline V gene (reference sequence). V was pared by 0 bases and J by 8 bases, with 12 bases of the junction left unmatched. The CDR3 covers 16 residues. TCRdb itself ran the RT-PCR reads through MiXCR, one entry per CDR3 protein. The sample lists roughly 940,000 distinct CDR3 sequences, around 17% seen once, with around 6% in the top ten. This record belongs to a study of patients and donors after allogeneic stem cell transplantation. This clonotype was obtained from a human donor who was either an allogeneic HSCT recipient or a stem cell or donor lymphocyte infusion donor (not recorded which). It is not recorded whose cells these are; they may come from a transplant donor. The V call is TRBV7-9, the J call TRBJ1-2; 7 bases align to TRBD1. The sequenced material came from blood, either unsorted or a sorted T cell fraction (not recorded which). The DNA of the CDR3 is TGTGCCAGCAGCTTAGCCAAGACAGGGACTTGGAACGGCTACACCTTC. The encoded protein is CASSLAKTGTWNGYTF.